Each of the 30 T cell receptor beta chains below was sequenced from the same sample in a study of identical twins. Each CDR3 protein gets one entry after TCRdb re-called the 5' RACE reads with MiXCR. The sample lists hundreds of thousands of distinct CDR3 sequences, 24% occurring once. A further study also used this sample, focusing on T cells expressing NK-cell markers.

Sequenced input: CD4+ T cells sorted from blood. These receptors were collected from a young woman in good health.

This clonotype was detected once. V gene TRBV20-1 combines with J gene TRBJ2-3; D gene uncertain. In germline, CDR1 is DFQATT, CDR2 SNEGSKA (reference sequence). The V end was cut by 0 bases, the J end by 5 bases, with 6 bases between. CDR3 size: 12 residues. This CDR3 reads CSAREKLDTQYF. CDR3 nucleotide sequence: TGCAGTGCTAGAGAAAAGTTAGATACGCAGTATTTT.

The chain uses TRBV27 and TRBJ2-1, with TRBD2 matching over 11 bases. The trim removed 5 bases at V and 8 bases at J, leaving 8 bases unmatched. The CDR3 has 15 residues. Germline V lookup: CDR1 MNHEY, CDR2 SMNVEV (reference sequence). The CDR3 loop is CASSGPSGRNDEQFF. CDR3 bases: TGTGCCAGCAGTGGCCCTAGCGGGAGGAACGATGAGCAGTTCTTC.

This clonotype was seen only a few times. The chain joins TRBV7-8 to TRBJ1-1; 8 bases line up with TRBD1. Trimming took 1 base from V and 9 from J; bases not matched to a gene: 16. Germline CDR1 and CDR2: SGHVS and FQNEAQ. The CDR3 extends over 17 amino acids. CDR3 sequence reads: CASSLVMAGGVTSKAFF. In DNA form, the CDR3 reads TGTGCCAGCAGCTTAGTGATGGCAGGGGGCGTTACTTCCAAAGCTTTCTTT.

This clonotype appeared a single time. The chain combines TRBV11-2 with TRBJ2-3, with a tentative D call TRBD2 (6 bases). From germline, CDR1 is SGHAT and CDR2 FQNNGV. The V gene lost 5 bases and the J gene lost 1 base, with 16 bases spanning the gap. This CDR3 comprises 16 residues. The DNA for the CDR3 is TGTGCCAGCAGCCCCCGACTAGTCTTGGGCACAGATACGCAGTATTTT. The encoded protein is CASSPRLVLGTDTQYF.

This clonotype was seen only a few times. The chain is built from TRBV5-1 and TRBJ1-3, with a possible D match to TRBD1 (5 bases). The germline V and J ends were trimmed by 4 bases and 7 bases, with 21 bases remaining between them. CDR1 and CDR2 from the germline V gene are SGHRS and YFSETQ. The CDR3 spans 16 residues. The DNA for the CDR3 is TGCGCCAGCAGCCTGGAGGGACCGCGTAGTGACAACACCATATATTTT. It codes for CASSLEGPRSDNTIYF.

This clonotype came up a few times. One junction end disagrees with the germline gene, perhaps due to a read error. The chain couples TRBV7-9 to TRBJ1-1, with TRBD1 matching over 7 bases. CDR1 SEHNR and CDR2 FQNEAQ come from the germline V gene (reference sequence). The CDR3 length is 12 residues. Here the CDR3 reads CASTLKQGSAFF. CDR3 in DNA: TGTGCCAGCACCTTAAAACAGGGGTCAGCTTTCTTT.

This chain joins TRBV28 and TRBJ2-1; D remains unclear. CDR3 length: 11 residues. The V gene's germline CDR1 is MDHEN and CDR2 SYDVKM. V dropped 3 bases and J dropped 9 bases, with 6 bases sitting between them. CDR3 sequence reads: CASSFPSEQFF. In DNA, the CDR3 is TGTGCCAGCAGTTTTCCTAGTGAGCAGTTCTTC.

This clonotype turned up a few times. V and J are TRBV7-8 and TRBJ2-7; the D call may be TRBD1 or TRBD2 (5 bases each). The germline V gene encodes CDR1 SGHVS and CDR2 FQNEAQ. The length of the CDR3 is 15 residues. V shed 5 bases and J shed 0 bases, with 14 bases lying between them. The CDR3, as DNA: TGTGCCAGCAGCCTGGGACCCTTCGGCTCCTACGAGCAGTACTTC. Translated: CASSLGPFGSYEQYF.

The J gene is TRBJ2-7, the V gene TRBV7-2; TRBD1 might be the D (6 bases). The CDR3 runs 13 residues. The germline V gene has CDR1 SGHTA and CDR2 FQGNSA. The V end was cut by 6 bases, the J end by 3 bases, with 12 bases between. Here the CDR3 reads CASSLGHYYEQYF. CDR3 sequence (DNA): TGTGCCAGCAGTCTGGGACATTACTACGAGCAGTACTTC.

There are a few counts of this clonotype. The J gene is TRBJ1-2, the V gene TRBV12-3 or TRBV12-4, with TRBD1 matching 9 bases. The junction had 16 bases not matched to a gene; V was cut back by 1 base and J by 10 bases. The CDR3 consists of 17 residues. The CDR3 DNA reads as TGTGCCAGCAGTTTAGTCACGGGGGACAGGGATCTCTTGATCTACACCTTC. Translating it yields CASSLVTGDRDLLIYTF.

This chain links TRBV10-3 with TRBJ1-2; D might be TRBD1 (5 bases). Germline values: CDR1 ENHRY, CDR2 SYGVKD. The CDR3 is made up of 12 amino acids. V lost 7 bases and J lost 3, with 9 bases in between. For the CDR3, the DNA is TGTGCCATCAAAGGGGAAGACTATGGCTACACCTTC. Protein: CAIKGEDYGYTF.

V usage is TRBV5-6 and J usage is TRBJ2-1, with D perhaps being TRBD1 or TRBD2 (5 bases each). CDR1 and CDR2 (germline): SGHDT, YYEEEE. V was cut by 6 bases and J by 6 bases, with 10 bases left in between. There are 12 residues in the CDR3. CDR3 loop: CASKGAGNEQFF. Written as DNA, the CDR3 is TGTGCCAGCAAAGGGGCGGGCAATGAGCAGTTCTTC.

There are a few counts of this clonotype. This sequence joins TRBV7-2 and TRBJ2-3, with unresolved D. Between the trimmed V and J ends, which lost 5 bases and 1 base, there was a span of 13 bases. The CDR3 consists of 15 residues. The germline V gene encodes CDR1 SGHTA and CDR2 FQGNSA. The CDR3 bases are TGTGCCAGCAGCCCAGTAACAGCTGGCACAGATACGCAGTATTTT. Translated, it gives CASSPVTAGTDTQYF.

This chain joins TRBV5-1 and TRBJ2-3; D is perhaps TRBD1 (5 bases). Germline V lookup: CDR1 SGHRS, CDR2 YFSETQ. V was clipped by 4 bases and J by 2 bases, with 20 bases between them. The CDR3 loop spans 17 amino acids. The CDR3 DNA reads TGCGCCAGCAGCCGACAGAGACCAAACGAGCCCACAGATACGCAGTATTTT. It translates to CASSRQRPNEPTDTQYF.

This clonotype was observed a handful of times. The chain has TRBV7-6 and TRBJ2-7; 10 bases are a match to TRBD2. The CDR3 is made up of 15 amino acids. The germline gives CDR1 SGHVS, CDR2 FNYEAQ. Trimming at V came to 3 bases and at J to 5 bases, leaving 7 bases not matched to a gene. CDR3 bases: TGTGCCAGCAGCTTTGGGCTAGCGGGAGATCACGAGCAGTACTTC. This translates into CASSFGLAGDHEQYF.

The V and J genes are TRBV20-1 and TRBJ2-1, with 11 bases aligning to TRBD2. There are 12 residues in the CDR3. With V trimmed by 3 bases and J by 13 bases, 5 bases remained unmatched. Germline values: CDR1 DFQATT, CDR2 SNEGSKA (reference sequence). The CDR3 loop reads CSARRLAGNQFF. The CDR3 DNA sequence: TGCAGTGCTAGGAGACTAGCGGGAAATCAGTTCTTC.

The chain is built from TRBV29-1 and TRBJ2-3; 7 nucleotides agree with TRBD1. This CDR3 has 14 residues. V shed 7 bases and J 1 base; nucleotides not matched to a gene: 8. CDR1 and CDR2 from the germline V gene are SQVTM and ANQGSEA. The chain's CDR3 is CSARQGSGTDTQYF. The DNA of the CDR3 is TGCAGCGCAAGACAGGGATCGGGCACAGATACGCAGTATTTT.

This clonotype was counted only a few times. The genes are TRBV11-3 and TRBJ2-7; tentative D call: TRBD2 (6 bases). Germline CDR1 reads SGHNT; CDR2 reads YENEEA. The CDR3 is 15 amino acids. Trimming removed 5 bases at V and 3 bases at J, with 17 bases between. The CDR3 DNA sequence: TGTGCCAGCAGCCCCTTGTGGGACGGGGGCTACGAGCAGTACTTC. As protein: CASSPLWDGGYEQYF.

The rearrangement joins TRBV12-3 or TRBV12-4 to TRBJ2-5; 12 nucleotides match TRBD1. The V gene end was trimmed by 6 bases and the J gene end by 5 bases; junction bases not matched to a gene: 10. This CDR3 is built from 16 residues. The CDR3 DNA is TGTGCCAGCAGGCCCTCCGGGACAGGGGGCAGGGAGACCCAGTACTTC. Its translation: CASRPSGTGGRETQYF.

This clonotype came up a few times. The rearrangement joins TRBV5-1 to TRBJ2-3; no reliable D call. CDR1 is SGHRS and CDR2 is YFSETQ in the germline V gene. V dropped 0 bases and J dropped 3 bases, with 17 bases sitting between them. This CDR3 has 17 amino acids. The CDR3 loop is CASSLEFQGSRTDTQYF. In DNA, the CDR3 is TGCGCCAGCAGCTTGGAATTTCAAGGATCCCGGACAGATACGCAGTATTTT.

A few counts support this clonotype. J is TRBJ2-1 and V is TRBV12-3 or TRBV12-4; TRBD1 agrees at 9 bases. V shed 6 bases, J shed 13 bases, and the junction held 4 bases outside the gene matches. The CDR3 has 11 residues. CDR3 sequence: CASRRTGAQFF. In nucleotides, the CDR3 is TGTGCCAGCAGGAGGACAGGGGCTCAGTTCTTC.

This clonotype was seen a handful of times. The chain uses TRBV10-3 and TRBJ1-2; D ambiguous. CDR3 length equals 13 residues. Trimming removed 7 bases from V and 4 bases from J, with 13 bases in between. Germline CDR1 and CDR2: ENHRY and SYGVKD. In nucleotides, the CDR3 is TGTGCCATCACCCAGACTGCTTTCTATGGCTACACCTTC. It translates to CAITQTAFYGYTF.

In this sample, this clonotype turned up a few times. The chain recombines TRBV3-1 with TRBJ1-1; no clear D. The V gene lost 2 bases and the J gene lost 11 bases, with 12 bases spanning the gap. The CDR3 is 12 amino acids. Germline lookup yields CDR1 LGHDT and CDR2 YNNKEL (reference sequence). DNA of the CDR3: TGTGCCAGCAGCCAAAATACGGCTAGGGCTTTCTTT. Amino acids: CASSQNTARAFF.

The genes are TRBV20-1 and TRBJ2-7; D is ambiguous. The CDR3 sequence is 14 residues long. Trimming left V 0 bases short and J 6 bases short, with 15 bases between. Germline CDR1 reads DFQATT; CDR2 reads SNEGSKA (reference sequence). CDR3 in DNA: TGCAGTGCTAGAGACTTTACGACAAATCTCGAGCAGTACTTC. Encoded protein: CSARDFTTNLEQYF.

As regards this clonotype: The junction shows a germline mismatch at one end, possibly a read error. The gene calls are TRBV4-2 and TRBJ2-3; 13 bases fit TRBD2. In germline, CDR1 is LGHNA, CDR2 YNFKEQ. The CDR3 has 16 residues. DNA of the CDR3: TGTGCCATCAGCCCTGGGACTAGCGGGGCACCGCATACGCAGTATTTT. As protein: CAISPGTSGAPHTQYF.

The chain has TRBV12-3 or TRBV12-4 and TRBJ2-2, with D possibly being TRBD2 (6 bases). Trimming removed 5 bases at V and 6 bases at J, with 16 bases between. The CDR3 is 15 residues long. The CDR3 here is CASSGYGGAAGELFF. CDR3 in DNA: TGTGCCAGCAGTGGGTATGGCGGGGCGGCCGGGGAGCTGTTTTTT.

This clonotype was observed a handful of times. The rearrangement links TRBV12-3 or TRBV12-4 to TRBJ2-1; 12 nucleotides line up with TRBD2. V was clipped by 6 bases and J by 8 bases; unmatched bases: 5. The CDR3 has 14 amino acids. Here the CDR3 DNA reads TGTGCCAGCAGCCTAGGACTAGCGGGGCATGAGCAGTTCTTC. Its translation is CASSLGLAGHEQFF.

The rearrangement joins TRBV5-1 to TRBJ2-2, with 7 bases that match TRBD1. After removal of 3 bases from V and 7 bases from J, the junction contained 6 bases not matched to a gene. Germline-derived CDR1 and CDR2 are SGHRS and YFSETQ. The CDR3 length is 14 residues. CDR3 DNA: TGCGCCAGCAGCTCCCGGACAGGAGACGGGGAGCTGTTTTTT. Amino acids: CASSSRTGDGELFF.

The V gene is TRBV20-1, the J gene TRBJ2-4; D possibly corresponds to TRBD2 (5 bases). CDR3 length: 15 amino acids. Deletions cut 3 bases from V and 1 base from J, with 13 bases between. CDR1 is DFQATT, CDR2 SNEGSKA, per germline (reference sequence). As DNA, the CDR3 is TGCAGTGCTAGCGCGGGCGCGCCGGCCAAAAACATTCAGTACTTC. It specifies CSASAGAPAKNIQYF.

This clonotype was seen a few times. The gene calls are TRBV6-2 or TRBV6-3 and TRBJ2-1, with 12 bases lining up with TRBD2. Trimming cost V 7 bases and J 10 bases; bases outside gene matches: 14. The CDR3 is made up of 16 amino acids. CDR1 is MNHEY and CDR2 is SVGEGT in the germline V gene. The CDR3 protein is CASTDPLAGGTREQFF. The CDR3 DNA reads TGTGCCAGCACCGATCCGCTAGCGGGAGGGACCCGAGAGCAGTTCTTC.